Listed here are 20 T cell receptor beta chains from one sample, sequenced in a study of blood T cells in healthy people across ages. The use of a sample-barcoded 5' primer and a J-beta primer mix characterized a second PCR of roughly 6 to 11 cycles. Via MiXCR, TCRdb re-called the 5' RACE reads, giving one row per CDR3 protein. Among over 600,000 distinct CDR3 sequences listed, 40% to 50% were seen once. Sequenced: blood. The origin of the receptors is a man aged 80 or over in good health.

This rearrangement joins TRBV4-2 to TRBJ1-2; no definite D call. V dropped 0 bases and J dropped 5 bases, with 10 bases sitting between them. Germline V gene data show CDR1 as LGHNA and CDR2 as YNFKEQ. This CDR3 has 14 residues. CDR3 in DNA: TGTGCCAGCAGCCAAGAAATCCGGGGATATGGCTACACCTTC. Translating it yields CASSQEIRGYGYTF.

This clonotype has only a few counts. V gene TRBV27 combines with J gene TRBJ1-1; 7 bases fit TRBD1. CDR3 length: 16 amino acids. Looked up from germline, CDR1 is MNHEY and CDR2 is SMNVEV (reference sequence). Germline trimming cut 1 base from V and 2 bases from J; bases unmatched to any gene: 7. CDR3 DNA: TGTGCCAGCAGTTTATTTTTGACAGGGACTAACACTGAAGCTTTCTTT. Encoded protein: CASSLFLTGTNTEAFF.

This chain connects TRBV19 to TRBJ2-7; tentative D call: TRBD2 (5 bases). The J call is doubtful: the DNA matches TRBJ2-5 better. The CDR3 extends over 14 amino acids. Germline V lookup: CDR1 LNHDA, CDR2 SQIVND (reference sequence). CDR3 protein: CASSTREGGETQYF. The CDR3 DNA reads TGTGCCAGTAGTACCCGCGAGGGCGGGGAGACCCAGTACTTC.

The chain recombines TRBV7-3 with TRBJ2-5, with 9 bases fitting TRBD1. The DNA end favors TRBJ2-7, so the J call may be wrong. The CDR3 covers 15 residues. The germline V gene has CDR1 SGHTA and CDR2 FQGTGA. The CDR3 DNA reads TGTGCCAGCAGCGCCCCGGGACAGGGAGTCTACGAGCAGTACTTC. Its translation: CASSAPGQGVYEQYF.

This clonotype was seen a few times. The CDR3, as DNA: TGCAGTGCACAGCGCCCTAGCGGGGGGACCACAGATACGCAGTATTTT. Translation: CSAQRPSGGTTDTQYF. This chain joins TRBV20-1 and TRBJ2-3, with TRBD2 matching 11 bases. The CDR3 length is 16 residues. CDR1 is DFQATT and CDR2 is SNEGSKA in the germline V gene (reference sequence). The trim removed 6 bases at V and 2 bases at J, leaving 10 bases unmatched.

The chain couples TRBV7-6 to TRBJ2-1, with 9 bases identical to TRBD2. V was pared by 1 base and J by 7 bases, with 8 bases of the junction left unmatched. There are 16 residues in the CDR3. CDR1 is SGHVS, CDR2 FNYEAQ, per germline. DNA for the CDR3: TGTGCCAGCAGCTTAGTGGGCGGGAGGGCCTGGAATGAGCAGTTCTTC. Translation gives CASSLVGGRAWNEQFF.

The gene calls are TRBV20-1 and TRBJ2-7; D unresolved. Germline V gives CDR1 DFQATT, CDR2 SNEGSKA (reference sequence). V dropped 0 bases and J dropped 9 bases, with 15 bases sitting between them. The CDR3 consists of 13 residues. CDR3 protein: CSARELLRSTQYF. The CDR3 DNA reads TGCAGTGCTAGAGAGCTACTCAGGTCGACGCAGTACTTC.

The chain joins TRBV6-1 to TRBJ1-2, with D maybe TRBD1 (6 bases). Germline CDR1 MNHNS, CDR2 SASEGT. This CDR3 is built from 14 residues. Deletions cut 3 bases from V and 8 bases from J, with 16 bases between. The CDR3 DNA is TGTGCCAGCAGTGACAGGGGAAGAGTGGGGGGCTACACCTTC. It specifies CASSDRGRVGGYTF.

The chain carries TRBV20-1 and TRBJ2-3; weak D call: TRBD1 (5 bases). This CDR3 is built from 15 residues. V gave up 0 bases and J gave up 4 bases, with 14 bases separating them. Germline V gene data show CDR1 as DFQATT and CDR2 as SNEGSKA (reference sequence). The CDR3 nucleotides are TGCAGTGCTAGAGAGGGGCTATCCGGCGCAGATACGCAGTATTTT. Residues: CSAREGLSGADTQYF.

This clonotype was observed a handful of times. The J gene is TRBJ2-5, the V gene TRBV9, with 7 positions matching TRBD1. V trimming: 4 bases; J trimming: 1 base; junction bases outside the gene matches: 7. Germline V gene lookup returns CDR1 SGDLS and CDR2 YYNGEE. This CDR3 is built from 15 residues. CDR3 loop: CASSRVGTVQETQYF. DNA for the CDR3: TGTGCCAGCAGCCGGGTGGGGACAGTCCAAGAGACCCAGTACTTC.

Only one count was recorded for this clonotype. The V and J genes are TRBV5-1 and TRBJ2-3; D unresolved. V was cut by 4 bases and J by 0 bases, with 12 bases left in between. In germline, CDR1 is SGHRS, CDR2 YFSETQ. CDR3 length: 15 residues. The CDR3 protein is CASSGHRGSTDTQYF. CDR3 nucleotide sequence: TGCGCCAGCAGCGGGCACCGCGGTAGCACAGATACGCAGTATTTT.

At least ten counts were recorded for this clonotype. The CDR3 spells CSASSDSLKHYGYTF. The CDR3 coding sequence is TGCAGTGCTAGTTCGGACAGCCTAAAACACTATGGCTACACCTTC. The rearrangement joins TRBV20-1 to TRBJ1-2; weak D call: TRBD1 (6 bases). Germline V gives CDR1 DFQATT, CDR2 SNEGSKA (reference sequence). The CDR3 runs 15 residues. The germline V and J ends were trimmed by 3 bases and 3 bases, with 17 bases remaining between them.

The CDR3 protein is CSARDPESEKLFF. In nucleotides, the CDR3 is TGCAGTGCTAGAGATCCCGAATCCGAAAAACTGTTTTTT. The V gene is TRBV20-1, the J gene TRBJ1-4, with D unresolved. The CDR3 runs to 13 residues. CDR1 is DFQATT and CDR2 is SNEGSKA in the germline V gene (reference sequence). Trimming shortened V by 0 bases and J by 8 bases, and 10 bases separated the two germline ends.

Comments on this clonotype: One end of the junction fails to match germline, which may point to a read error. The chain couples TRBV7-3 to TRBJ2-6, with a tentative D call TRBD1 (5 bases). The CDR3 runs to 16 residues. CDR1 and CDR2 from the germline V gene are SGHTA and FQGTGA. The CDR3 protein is CASSLTLSSGANALTF. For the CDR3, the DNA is TGTGCCAGCAGCTTAACTCTCAGCTCTGGGGCCAACGCCCTGACTTTC.

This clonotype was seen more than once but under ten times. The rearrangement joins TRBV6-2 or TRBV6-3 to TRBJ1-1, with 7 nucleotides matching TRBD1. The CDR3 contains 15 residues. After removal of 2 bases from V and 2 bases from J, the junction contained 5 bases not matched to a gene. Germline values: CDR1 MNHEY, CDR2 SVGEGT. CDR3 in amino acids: CASSYPGQPNTEAFF. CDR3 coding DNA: TGTGCCAGCAGTTACCCGGGACAGCCCAACACTGAAGCTTTCTTT.

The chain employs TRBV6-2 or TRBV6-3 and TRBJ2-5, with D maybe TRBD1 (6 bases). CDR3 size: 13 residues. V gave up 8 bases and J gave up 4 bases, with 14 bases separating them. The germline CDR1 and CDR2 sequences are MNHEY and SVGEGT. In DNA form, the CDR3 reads TGTGCCAGCGGCCTTACAGGGCCAGAGACCCAGTACTTC. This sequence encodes CASGLTGPETQYF.

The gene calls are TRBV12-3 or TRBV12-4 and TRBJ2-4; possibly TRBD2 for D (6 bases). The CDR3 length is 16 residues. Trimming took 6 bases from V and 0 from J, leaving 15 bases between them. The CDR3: CASSQWGELAKNIQYF. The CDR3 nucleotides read TGTGCCAGCAGCCAATGGGGGGAACTAGCCAAAAACATTCAGTACTTC.

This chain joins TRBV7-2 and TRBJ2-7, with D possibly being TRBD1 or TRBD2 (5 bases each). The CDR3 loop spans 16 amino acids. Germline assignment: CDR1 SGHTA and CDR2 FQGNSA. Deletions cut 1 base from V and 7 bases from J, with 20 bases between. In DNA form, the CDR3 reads TGTGCCAGCAGCTTAGTAGCCGCCGGGCAGGGCGGGGAGCAGTACTTC. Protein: CASSLVAAGQGGEQYF.

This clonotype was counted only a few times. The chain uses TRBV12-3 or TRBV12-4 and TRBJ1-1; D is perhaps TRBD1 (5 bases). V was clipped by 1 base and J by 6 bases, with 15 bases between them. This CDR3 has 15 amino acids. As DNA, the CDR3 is TGTGCCAGCAGTTTAGGTGGCAGGGTAATCTCTGAAGCTTTCTTT. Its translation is CASSLGGRVISEAFF.

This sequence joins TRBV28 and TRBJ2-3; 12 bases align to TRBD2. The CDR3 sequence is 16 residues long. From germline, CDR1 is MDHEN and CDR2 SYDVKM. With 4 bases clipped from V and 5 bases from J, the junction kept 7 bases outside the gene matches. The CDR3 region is CASSYLAGGQGDTQYF. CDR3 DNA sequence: TGTGCCAGCAGTTATCTAGCGGGAGGGCAAGGAGATACGCAGTATTTT.